This TCR beta chain emerged from a study of T cell changes during pregnancy in multiple sclerosis. Profiled with immunoSEQ multiplex PCR; TCRdb holds only in-frame clones, not every one. The data hold about 43,000 clones, with approximately 91% observed a single time. CDR1 SGHVS and CDR2 FQNEAQ come from the germline V gene. J was trimmed by 0 bases and V by 0 bases; bases with no gene match: 2. This CDR3 region has 17 residues. Sequenced: PBMCs (not recorded whether the cells were cultured). The chain couples TRBV7-8 to TRBJ2-1, with TRBD2 identical over 10 bases. This sequence was found in a female donor with multiple sclerosis, enrolled in a pregnancy study. This chain's CDR3 is CASSLALAGGSYNEQFF. The CDR3 nucleotides read TGTGCCAGCAGCTTAGCGTTAGCGGGAGGCTCCTACAATGAGCAGTTCTTC.